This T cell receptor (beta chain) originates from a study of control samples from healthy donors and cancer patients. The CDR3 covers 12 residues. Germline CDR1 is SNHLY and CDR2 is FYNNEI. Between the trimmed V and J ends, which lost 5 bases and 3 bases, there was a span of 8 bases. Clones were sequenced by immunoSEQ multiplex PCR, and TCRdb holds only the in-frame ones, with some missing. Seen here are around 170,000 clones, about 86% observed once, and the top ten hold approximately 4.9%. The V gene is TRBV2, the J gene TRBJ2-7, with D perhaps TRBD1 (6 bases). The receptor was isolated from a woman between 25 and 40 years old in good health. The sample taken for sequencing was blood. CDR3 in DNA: TGTGCCAGCAGTCTGGACAGCTACGAGCAGTACGTC. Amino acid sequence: CASSLDSYEQYV.